Sequencing of this T cell receptor beta chain was carried out in a study of OX40 agonist ivuxolimab in advanced cancers. Overall study: It was permissible to have had prior anti-PD-1, anti-PD-L1 or anti-CTLA-4 therapy, and about 40% had some.

This CDR3 is 16 amino acids long. The germline CDR1 and CDR2 sequences are LNHDA and SQIVND (reference sequence). The V end lost 2 bases, the J end lost 3 bases, and 15 bases lay between the germline ends. No patient had autoimmune disease or received systemic immunosuppression. Blood specimens came from baseline, cycle 4 day 1, and cycle 7 day 1. As for this clone: Its specificity is not known.

This table comes from immunoSEQ multiplex PCR, and its TCRdb copy is limited to in-frame clones, with some not included. The data hold about 96,000 clones, with roughly 80% observed a single time. Notes on the study in general: Expanded clones were, on average, more numerous among CD8+ T cells than CD4+.

V usage is TRBV19 and J usage is TRBJ2-3, with D tentatively TRBD2 (6 bases). This clonotype was obtained from an adult with an advanced solid tumor such as melanoma, head and neck, liver or kidney cancer. The source material was CD4+ or CD8+ T cells sorted from blood, sampled in a trial of the OX40 agonist ivuxolimab. The CDR3 DNA sequence: TGTGCCAGTAGTATATATCCGGGACTTACTACAGATACGCAGTATTTT. Its translation: CASSIYPGLTTDTQYF. Combining the CDR3 with reference TRBV19 and TRBJ2-3 gives the whole variable domain DGGITQSPKYLFRKEGQNVTLSCEQNLNHDAMYWYRQDPGQGLRLIYYSQIVNDFQKGDIAEGYSVSREKKESFPLTVTSAQKNPTAFYLCASSIYPGLTTDTQYFGPGTRLTVL.